The TCR beta chain described here comes from a study of blood T cell repertoires in COVID-19. As for the study in general: Samples representing acute and convalescent COVID-19 were sourced from the United States, Italy and Spain.

Study processing details: Estimated nucleated cell counts came from reference gene primer amplification. Sequencing was performed with immunoSEQ multiplex PCR; in TCRdb, only in-frame clones are kept and a portion is missing. V, J and clone size are those of that table, while D and trimming were read from the DNA. Of a few hundred thousand clones listed, approximately 84% are singletons. The sequence came from a human donor in a cohort sampled during active COVID-19. Sequenced sample: peripheral blood.

The CDR3 DNA reads TGTGCCAGCAGCCCCTCCTTGTACGAGCAGTACTTC. This translates into CASSPSLYEQYF. This rearrangement joins TRBV4-2 to TRBJ2-7; D remains unclear. There are 12 residues in the CDR3. V was shortened by 4 bases and J by 4 bases, with 8 bases between the two germline ends. CDR1 is LGHNA, CDR2 YNFKEQ, per germline.